The 5 T cell receptor beta chains given below trace back to one sample, sequenced in a study of cytomegalovirus exposure and HLA in healthy donors. PCR used 60 Vbeta primers and 13 Jbeta primers. Sequencing was performed with immunoSEQ multiplex PCR; in TCRdb, only in-frame clones are kept and a portion is missing. The sample totals 150,000 or so clones. The sequencing sample was made of PBMCs. The receptors were gathered from a man younger than 45 in good health and CMV-seronegative.

V usage is TRBV5-4 and J usage is TRBJ1-1, with D possibly matching TRBD1 (6 bases). V lost 0 bases and J 7 bases, leaving 13 bases between the germline ends. The CDR3 spans 14 residues. Per germline, CDR1 SGHNT and CDR2 YYREEE (reference sequence). CDR3: CASSLAGGQDEAFF. The CDR3 DNA is TGTGCCAGCAGCTTGGCCGGGGGGCAGGATGAAGCTTTCTTT.

The genes are TRBV5-1 and TRBJ2-1; the match to TRBD2 covers 8 bases. CDR1 is SGHRS, CDR2 YFSETQ, per germline. With 2 bases clipped from V and 5 bases from J, the junction kept 3 bases outside the gene matches. The CDR3 has 14 amino acids. As DNA, the CDR3 is TGCGCCAGCAGCTTAGCGGGAGACCACAATGAGCAGTTCTTC. Residues: CASSLAGDHNEQFF.

The chain joins TRBV10-1 to TRBJ1-5, with a weak D call TRBD1 (5 bases). The V gene lost 0 bases and the J gene lost 9 bases, with 9 bases spanning the gap. The CDR3 is made up of 13 amino acids. Germline V gives CDR1 WNHNN, CDR2 SYGVQD (reference sequence). DNA for the CDR3: TGCGCCAGCAGTGAGTCGCGGGGGACGCCCCAGCATTTT. Its translation: CASSESRGTPQHF.

The chain has TRBV7-2 and TRBJ1-1; the D is unclear. Germline values: CDR1 SGHTA, CDR2 FQGNSA. This CDR3 contains 14 residues. Trimming took off 5 bases at V and 1 base at J, with 11 bases between the two ends. This CDR3 reads CASSVRYGNTEAFF. The DNA of the CDR3 is TGTGCCAGCAGCGTCCGGTACGGGAACACTGAAGCTTTCTTT.

The chain carries TRBV7-2 and TRBJ2-1; maybe TRBD2 (5 bases). V lost 4 bases and J lost 8, with 12 bases in between. The CDR3 contains 13 residues. From germline, CDR1 is SGHTA and CDR2 FQGNSA. CDR3 coding DNA: TGTGCCAGCAGCTCCCCTAGCAACCATGAGCAGTTCTTC. This encodes CASSSPSNHEQFF.